Shown below are 32 T cell receptor beta chains from a single sample sequenced in a study of blood T cells in healthy people across ages. Next came a second PCR, run for roughly 6 to 11 cycles, which used a sample-barcoded 5' primer along with a J-beta primer mix. TCRdb re-derived calls from the 5' RACE reads in MiXCR, one entry per CDR3 protein. The table has 1,800,000 or so distinct CDR3 sequences, roughly 43% seen once; the top ten hold more than 20%. The sequenced material came from blood. All receptors come from a human donor in good health.

The V call is TRBV24-1, the J call TRBJ2-5, with D hard to call. The J call may be in error: the DNA end matches TRBJ2-7 better. The CDR3 extends over 14 amino acids. Germline CDR1 reads KGHDR; CDR2 reads SFDVKD. CDR3: CATSDFRAPYEQYF. The CDR3 coding sequence is TGTGCCACCAGTGATTTCCGGGCCCCCTACGAGCAGTACTTC.

The chain has TRBV29-1 and TRBJ1-1; tentatively, D is TRBD1 (6 bases). The V gene lost 1 base and the J gene lost 11 bases, with 20 bases spanning the gap. The CDR3 runs to 14 residues. The germline CDR1 and CDR2 sequences are SQVTM and ANQGSEA. The CDR3 protein is CSVEARLTGVKAFF. DNA for the CDR3: TGCAGCGTTGAAGCTCGGCTGACAGGAGTTAAGGCTTTCTTT.

The chain employs TRBV6-2 or TRBV6-3 and TRBJ2-5; possibly TRBD2 for D (5 bases). The DNA end lines up better with TRBJ2-1; the J call may be wrong. The CDR3 is 13 residues long. Germline V lookup: CDR1 MNHEY, CDR2 SVGEGT. In nucleotides, the CDR3 is TGTGCCAGCAGTTACGTTCGGGGTGAGACCCAGTTCTTC. Protein product: CASSYVRGETQFF.

Notes on this clonotype: This may arise from a read error, as a much more abundant clone is one base away. The DNA for the CDR3 is TGTGCCAGCAGTTTTGGAGGTTATAGCGATCAGCCCCAGCATTTT. It is translated as CASSFGGYSDQPQHF. The V gene is TRBV12-3 or TRBV12-4, the J gene TRBJ1-5, with D hard to call. This CDR3 is built from 15 residues.

This clonotype came up once. The chain links TRBV20-1 to TRBJ2-3; the D gene is possibly TRBD2 (6 bases). The CDR3 has 14 residues. V lost 6 bases and J 5 bases, leaving 18 bases between the germline ends. Looked up from germline, CDR1 is DFQATT and CDR2 is SNEGSKA (reference sequence). The chain's CDR3 is CSALIRGLGDTQYF. CDR3 coding DNA: TGCAGTGCCCTTATCCGGGGGTTGGGAGATACGCAGTATTTT.

This clonotype was seen more than once but under ten times. The gene calls are TRBV29-1 and TRBJ2-7; a possible D gene is TRBD2 (5 bases). Trimming pared 4 bases from V and 2 bases from J, leaving 12 bases between. The CDR3 runs to 13 residues. CDR1 SQVTM and CDR2 ANQGSEA come from the germline V gene. CDR3 nucleotides: TGCAGCGTTGCCCTACGGGGAACCTACGAGCAGTACTTC. Translated: CSVALRGTYEQYF.

The V gene is TRBV5-5, the J gene TRBJ1-2; no clear D. With 3 bases removed from V and 1 base from J, the gap between germline ends came to 13 bases. From germline, CDR1 is SGHKS and CDR2 YYEKEE (reference sequence). The CDR3 consists of 15 residues. The CDR3 nucleotides are TGTGCCAGCAGCTCGGGCCATACTTTTAACTATGGCTACACCTTC. Translated: CASSSGHTFNYGYTF.

In DNA, the CDR3 is TGTGCCAGCAGCTCTGGGGGGGGCGCGGGTCAGCCCCAGCATTTT. As protein: CASSSGGGAGQPQHF. This sequence joins TRBV5-6 and TRBJ1-5; TRBD1 might be the D (6 bases). V was trimmed by 3 bases and J by 6 bases, leaving 16 bases between them. Germline V gene lookup returns CDR1 SGHDT and CDR2 YYEEEE. CDR3 length: 15 amino acids.

This clonotype has just a few counts. The chain is built from TRBV7-3 and TRBJ1-6; D is undetermined. Germline assignment: CDR1 SGHTA and CDR2 FQGTGA. The CDR3 loop spans 13 amino acids. V was clipped by 10 bases and J by 6 bases, with 13 bases between them. The CDR3 nucleotides read TGTGCCACCGCAAGGGAACTTAATTCACCCCTCCACTTT. Translated: CATARELNSPLHF. The full variable domain, with the rest looked up from reference TRBV7-3 and TRBJ1-6, is GAGVSQTPSNKVTEKGKYVELRCDPISGHTALYWYRQSLGQGPEFLIYFQGTGAADDSGLPNDRFFAVRPEGSVSTLKIQRTERGDSAVYLCATARELNSPLHFGNGTRLTVT.

The sample holds one count of this clonotype. The chain joins TRBV7-9 to TRBJ1-1; the match to TRBD1 covers 9 bases. This CDR3 spans 15 amino acids. From germline, CDR1 is SEHNR and CDR2 FQNEAQ (reference sequence). The V segment lost 6 bases and the J segment 2 bases; nucleotides outside the gene matches: 7. Here the CDR3 DNA reads TGTGCCAGCAGGACTGGGACAGGGCCCAACACTGAAGCTTTCTTT. As protein: CASRTGTGPNTEAFF.

This sequence joins TRBV29-1 and TRBJ1-1; unclear D gene. V dropped 8 bases and J dropped 7 bases, with 20 bases sitting between them. The length of the CDR3 is 13 residues. The germline V gene has CDR1 SQVTM and CDR2 ANQGSEA. The CDR3: CSSLRTGSGEAFF. DNA of the CDR3: TGCAGCTCTCTAAGGACTGGATCGGGTGAAGCTTTCTTT.

V is TRBV7-9 and J is TRBJ2-3, with D hard to call. Germline-derived CDR1 and CDR2 are SEHNR and FQNEAQ (reference sequence). The CDR3 has 16 residues. Trimming took 0 bases from V and 3 from J, leaving 13 bases between them. The CDR3 DNA follows: TGTGCCAGCAGCTTAGCCAACAGATCCATTACAGATACGCAGTATTTT. Protein sequence: CASSLANRSITDTQYF.

The rearrangement links TRBV5-1 to TRBJ1-6, with 10 bases fitting TRBD1. Germline lookup yields CDR1 SGHRS and CDR2 YFSETQ. The CDR3 contains 17 residues. V shed 1 base, J shed 7 bases, and the junction held 8 bases outside the gene matches. The CDR3 sequence: CASSLSTGGAGNSPLHF. The CDR3 DNA follows: TGCGCCAGCAGCTTGTCGACAGGGGGCGCGGGAAATTCACCCCTCCACTTT.

The CDR3 DNA reads as TGTGCCAGCAGCGGACTAGTTCAAGAGACCCAGTACTTC. This sequence encodes CASSGLVQETQYF. The rearrangement links TRBV5-5 to TRBJ2-5; 7 bases fit TRBD2. This CDR3 region has 13 residues. Germline V lookup: CDR1 SGHKS, CDR2 YYEKEE (reference sequence). Trimming cost V 4 bases and J 2 bases; bases outside gene matches: 2.

J is TRBJ1-5 and V is TRBV27, with 7 bases identical to TRBD1. This CDR3 region has 14 residues. The germline V gene has CDR1 MNHEY and CDR2 SMNVEV (reference sequence). J gave up 3 bases and V 3 bases, and 2 bases lay outside the gene matches. The CDR3 reads CASSFGQANQPQHF. The CDR3 region has the DNA TGTGCCAGCAGTTTCGGACAGGCCAATCAGCCCCAGCATTTT.

The V gene is TRBV11-3, the J gene TRBJ2-5; 7 nucleotides line up with TRBD1. This CDR3 region has 14 residues. From germline, CDR1 is SGHNT and CDR2 YENEEA. V trimming: 5 bases; J trimming: 1 base; junction bases outside the gene matches: 4. The CDR3 bases are TGTGCCAGCAGCATAGGGACAGCCCAAGAGACCCAGTACTTC. Protein product: CASSIGTAQETQYF.

This clonotype was observed a few times. The chain combines TRBV4-1 with TRBJ2-3; D unclear. Trimming stripped 1 base from V and 3 bases from J, with 14 bases between. Germline CDR1 and CDR2: MGHRA and YSYEKL. This CDR3 comprises 16 residues. CDR3 amino acids: CASSQVGFIETDTQYF. The CDR3 DNA sequence: TGCGCCAGCAGCCAAGTTGGGTTTATCGAGACAGATACGCAGTATTTT.

The gene calls are TRBV15 and TRBJ2-1; 8 bases line up with TRBD1. The CDR3 is made up of 18 amino acids. Germline CDR1 LNHNV, CDR2 YYDKDF (reference sequence). The V and J ends lost 0 bases and 1 base, in that order; junction bases with no gene match: 8. DNA for the CDR3: TGTGCCACCAGCAGAGATCTTTGGACAGGGAGATCCTACAATGAGCAGTTCTTC. Amino acid sequence: CATSRDLWTGRSYNEQFF.

The V call is TRBV29-1, the J call TRBJ1-5; D possibly corresponds to TRBD1 (5 bases). The length of the CDR3 is 13 residues. Germline CDR1 SQVTM, CDR2 ANQGSEA. With 6 bases removed from V and 6 bases from J, the gap between germline ends came to 15 bases. CDR3 DNA sequence: TGCAGCGTGGGGGGGGGTGGGATTCAGCCCCAGCATTTT. It encodes CSVGGGGIQPQHF.

This clonotype was counted between two and nine times. V usage is TRBV5-1 and J usage is TRBJ2-5, with 8 bases lining up with TRBD1. Germline-derived CDR1 and CDR2 are SGHRS and YFSETQ. The CDR3 is made up of 16 amino acids. V was clipped by 4 bases and J by 2 bases; unmatched bases: 10. The DNA for the CDR3 is TGCGCCAGCAGCGCAGCCGGGACAGGAGTACAAGAGACCCAGTACTTC. This translates into CASSAAGTGVQETQYF.

The V call is TRBV6-1, the J call TRBJ1-2; D may be TRBD1 (6 bases). The germline V gene has CDR1 MNHNS and CDR2 SASEGT. CDR3 length: 15 amino acids. Between the trimmed V and J ends, which lost 6 bases and 1 base, there was a span of 15 bases. CDR3 region: CASRTRDNDNYGYTF. The CDR3 coding sequence is TGTGCCAGCAGGACCCGGGACAACGATAACTATGGCTACACCTTC.

The CDR3 DNA is TGCGCCAGCAGCCAAATTCCGACAGGCTCGGAAGCTTTCTTT. Translation: CASSQIPTGSEAFF. V and J are TRBV4-1 and TRBJ1-1; D is possibly TRBD1 (6 bases). The CDR3 is made up of 14 amino acids. The V end was cut by 2 bases, the J end by 8 bases, with 15 bases between. Germline V CDR1 and CDR2: MGHRA, YSYEKL.

The chain combines TRBV12-3 or TRBV12-4 with TRBJ1-5; no firm D call. The CDR3 is 13 amino acids. Trimming removed 3 bases at V and 4 bases at J, with 7 bases between. The CDR3 coding sequence is TGTGCCAGCAGTTTTGCCTTAAATCAGCCCCAGCATTTT. It specifies CASSFALNQPQHF.

The chain is built from TRBV7-2 and TRBJ2-1, with 7 bases identical to TRBD1. J lost 3 bases, V lost 5 bases, and 10 bases had no gene match. CDR1 and CDR2 from the germline V gene are SGHTA and FQGNSA. This CDR3 spans 16 amino acids. The CDR3 protein is CASSPKGQTNYNEQFF. The CDR3 coding sequence is TGTGCCAGCAGCCCGAAGGGACAGACTAACTACAATGAGCAGTTCTTC.

The chain combines TRBV20-1 with TRBJ2-1; the D gene could be TRBD1 or TRBD2 (5 bases each). CDR1 and CDR2 (germline): DFQATT, SNEGSKA (reference sequence). V was trimmed by 2 bases and J by 6 bases, leaving 20 bases between them. The CDR3 covers 16 residues. The CDR3 region has the DNA TGCAGTGCTAGAATTCCGGGGCCAATCCCCTCCAATGAGCAGTTCTTC. Its protein is CSARIPGPIPSNEQFF.

This clonotype has a handful of counts. The chain uses TRBV20-1 and TRBJ2-4, with D unresolved. Germline V gene data show CDR1 as DFQATT and CDR2 as SNEGSKA (reference sequence). The CDR3 is made up of 12 amino acids. V was trimmed by 0 bases and J by 9 bases, leaving 9 bases between them. This CDR3 is CSAREWVGIQYF. The CDR3 DNA is TGCAGTGCTAGAGAGTGGGTGGGCATTCAGTACTTC.

The J gene is TRBJ1-2, the V gene TRBV9; D uncertain. Germline CDR1 reads SGDLS; CDR2 reads YYNGEE. The CDR3 covers 13 residues. The V gene lost 8 bases and the J gene lost 1 base, with 12 bases spanning the gap. CDR3 sequence: CASHSFSNYGYTF. In nucleotides, the CDR3 is TGTGCCAGTCATTCCTTTAGTAACTATGGCTACACCTTC. The full variable domain, in which reference TRBV9 and TRBJ1-2 provide the parts outside the CDR3, is DSGVTQTPKHLITATGQRVTLRCSPRSGDLSVYWYQQSLDQGLQFLIQYYNGEERAKGNILERFSAQQFPDLHSELNLSSLELGDSALYFCASHSFSNYGYTFGSGTRLTVV.

V gene TRBV27 combines with J gene TRBJ1-5; no definite D call. V lost 2 bases and J 10 bases, leaving 18 bases between the germline ends. Per germline, CDR1 MNHEY and CDR2 SMNVEV (reference sequence). This CDR3 region has 15 residues. The chain's CDR3 is CASSLSGLFSQPQHF. The CDR3 DNA reads as TGTGCCAGCAGTTTAAGTGGGCTGTTCTCGCAACCCCAGCATTTT.

The chain joins TRBV20-1 to TRBJ2-4; D may be TRBD2 (6 bases). The DNA end favors TRBJ2-7, so the J call may be wrong. The CDR3 has 12 residues. Germline V gene data show CDR1 as DFQATT and CDR2 as SNEGSKA (reference sequence). The DNA of the CDR3 is TGCAGTGCTAGTCGGAGGGCCTACGAGCAGTACTTC. It codes for CSASRRAYEQYF.

The chain joins TRBV7-3 to TRBJ1-1; D is unclear. The CDR3 sequence is 15 residues long. Per the germline V gene, CDR1 is SGHTA and CDR2 is FQGTGA. V shed 7 bases and J shed 0 bases, with 15 bases lying between them. The CDR3 nucleotides read TGTGCCAGCACCTCAACCGGAGACTTGAACACTGAAGCTTTCTTT. This gives the protein CASTSTGDLNTEAFF.

The DNA of the CDR3 is TGTGCCAGCAGCGTAGCCCCAACGTACCGGGACTTAGGATCCCTCCACTTT. This codes for CASSVAPTYRDLGSLHF. The chain links TRBV9 to TRBJ1-6, with D possibly being TRBD1 (5 bases). V dropped 0 bases and J dropped 14 bases, with 24 bases sitting between them. The germline V gene has CDR1 SGDLS and CDR2 YYNGEE. This CDR3 is 17 amino acids long.

CDR3 coding DNA: TGTGCCAGCAGTTACAAACAGTTTCCTCCCTACGAGCAGTACTTC. Its protein is CASSYKQFPPYEQYF. V gene TRBV6-2 or TRBV6-3 combines with J gene TRBJ2-7, with unresolved D. Deletions cut 2 bases from V and 2 bases from J, with 13 bases between. CDR1 and CDR2 (germline): MNHEY, SVGEGT. The CDR3 runs to 15 residues.